A few counts support the clone carrying this T cell receptor beta chain. These data originate in a study of T cells after yellow fever vaccination. TCRdb ran MiXCR on the 5' RACE reads and lists one entry per CDR3 protein. The sample shows about 300,000 distinct CDR3 sequences, around 10% of them seen only once. The CDR3 totals 14 residues. V was cut by 0 bases and J by 5 bases, with 10 bases left in between. Germline assignment: CDR1 KGHSH and CDR2 LQKENI. Sequenced here: CD4+ T cells sorted from PBMCs, sampled 5 days after the yellow fever booster vaccination. The source is a man between 18 and 29 years old who received the YFV17D yellow fever vaccine. This chain joins TRBV18 and TRBJ2-5, with D unresolved. CDR3 coding DNA: TGTGCCAGCTCACCACCGAGGTCGTGGGAGACCCAGTACTTC. Amino acids: CASSPPRSWETQYF.